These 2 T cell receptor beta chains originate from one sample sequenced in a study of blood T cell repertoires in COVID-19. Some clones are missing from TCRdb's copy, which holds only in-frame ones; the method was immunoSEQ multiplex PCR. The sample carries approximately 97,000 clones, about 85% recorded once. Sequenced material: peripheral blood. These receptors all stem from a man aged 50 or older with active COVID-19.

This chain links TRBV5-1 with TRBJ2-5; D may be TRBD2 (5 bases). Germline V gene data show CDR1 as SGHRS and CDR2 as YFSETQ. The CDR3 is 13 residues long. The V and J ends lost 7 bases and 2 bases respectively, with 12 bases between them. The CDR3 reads CASGYEGQETQYF. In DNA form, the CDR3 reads TGCGCCAGCGGGTATGAGGGTCAAGAGACCCAGTACTTC.

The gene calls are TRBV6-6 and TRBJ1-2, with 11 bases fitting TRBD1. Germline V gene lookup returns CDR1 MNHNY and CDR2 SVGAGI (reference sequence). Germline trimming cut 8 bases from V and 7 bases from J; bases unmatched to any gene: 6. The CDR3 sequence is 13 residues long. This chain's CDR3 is CASGGQGAGGYTF. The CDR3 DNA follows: TGTGCCAGCGGAGGACAGGGGGCAGGTGGCTACACCTTC.